One sample yielded the 15 T cell receptor beta chains listed below, sequenced in a study of blood T cell repertoires in COVID-19. Sequencing was performed with immunoSEQ multiplex PCR; in TCRdb, only in-frame clones are kept and a portion is missing. The data show roughly 200,000 clones, roughly 86% seen once. The material sequenced was PBMCs or T cells enriched from blood (not recorded which). Receptors originate from a man aged 35 to 55 with acute COVID-19.

Here the CDR3 DNA reads TGTGCCAGCAGCTTCTCTTGGGCTTGGACGCAGTATTTT. This gives the protein CASSFSWAWTQYF. The J gene is TRBJ2-3, the V gene TRBV27; D is unresolved. Trimming removed 6 bases at V and 9 bases at J, with 16 bases between. This CDR3 region has 13 residues. The germline CDR1 and CDR2 sequences are MNHEY and SMNVEV (reference sequence).

V is TRBV6-2 or TRBV6-3 and J is TRBJ2-7; D possibly corresponds to TRBD2 (5 bases). Trimming stripped 5 bases from V and 3 bases from J, with 11 bases between. Germline assignment: CDR1 MNHEY and CDR2 SVGEGT. The CDR3 is 13 residues long. The chain's CDR3 is CASSADYLYEQYF. Written as DNA, the CDR3 is TGTGCCAGCAGTGCCGACTACCTCTACGAGCAGTACTTC.

CDR3 sequence: CASSLLYTSGKNEQYF. CDR3 coding DNA: TGTGCCAGCAGTCTGCTCTACACTAGCGGGAAAAACGAGCAGTACTTC. V usage is TRBV3-1 (or the pseudogene TRBV3-2) and J usage is TRBJ2-7; the match to TRBD2 covers 10 bases. The CDR3 contains 16 residues. The V gene end was trimmed by 6 bases and the J gene end by 5 bases; junction bases not matched to a gene: 13. The V gene's germline CDR1 is LGHDT and CDR2 YNNKEL (reference sequence).

The chain carries TRBV5-6 and TRBJ2-5; TRBD1 might be the D (6 bases). Germline CDR1 reads SGHDT; CDR2 reads YYEEEE. The CDR3 spans 15 residues. V dropped 2 bases and J dropped 4 bases, with 15 bases sitting between them. The CDR3 here is CASSFGVRGGETQYF. In DNA, the CDR3 is TGTGCCAGCAGCTTTGGCGTCAGGGGTGGAGAGACCCAGTACTTC.

The chain carries TRBV18 and TRBJ1-1; the match to TRBD1 covers 8 bases. CDR3 size: 14 residues. V shed 4 bases, J shed 3 bases, and the junction held 4 bases outside the gene matches. The V gene's germline CDR1 is KGHSH and CDR2 LQKENI. CDR3 in amino acids: CASSLQQGDTEAFF. The CDR3 nucleotides read TGTGCCAGCTCACTTCAACAGGGGGACACTGAAGCTTTCTTT. The variable domain in full, with the rest retrieved from reference TRBV18 and TRBJ1-1, is NAGVMQNPRHLVRRRGQEARLRCSPMKGHSHVYWYRQLPEEGLKFMVYLQKENIIDESGMPKERFSAEFPKEGPSILRIQQVVRGDSAAYFCASSLQQGDTEAFFGQGTRLTVV.

This clone was counted only a few times. The chain carries TRBV5-4 and TRBJ1-1, with D hard to call. Trimming left V 0 bases short and J 8 bases short, with 14 bases between. Germline V gives CDR1 SGHNT, CDR2 YYREEE (reference sequence). This CDR3 is 14 amino acids long. The CDR3 region is CASSLDWRGSEAFF. CDR3 bases: TGTGCCAGCAGCTTGGATTGGCGGGGATCCGAAGCTTTCTTT.

The chain uses TRBV6-4 and TRBJ2-1; 8 bases align to TRBD2. Trimming at V came to 4 bases and at J to 2 bases, leaving 4 bases not matched to a gene. The CDR3 totals 15 residues. Germline V gene sequence: CDR1 MRHNA, CDR2 SNTAGT. The CDR3, as DNA: TGTGCCAGCAGTGTGACGGGAGGGACCTACAATGAGCAGTTCTTC. Protein sequence: CASSVTGGTYNEQFF.

V is TRBV28 and J is TRBJ2-7, with a weak D call TRBD1 (6 bases). Trimming removed 5 bases from V and 0 bases from J, with 14 bases in between. The CDR3 sequence is 15 residues long. The germline gives CDR1 MDHEN, CDR2 SYDVKM. The CDR3 is CASSQGHTSSYEQYF. The CDR3 nucleotides are TGTGCCAGCAGTCAGGGACATACTAGCTCCTACGAGCAGTACTTC.

The chain is built from TRBV12-3 or TRBV12-4 and TRBJ2-7, with D maybe TRBD2 (5 bases). The CDR3 extends over 12 amino acids. Trimming cost V 7 bases and J 4 bases, with 11 bases left between them. CDR3 amino acids: CASTQTGYEQYF. The CDR3 region has the DNA TGTGCCAGCACCCAGACGGGGTACGAGCAGTACTTC.

In the case of this clone: At one of its ends the junction is not consistent with the germline gene, which may arise from a read error. CDR3 in amino acids: CASSLGLETQYF. As DNA, the CDR3 is TGTGCCAGCAGTTTAGGGCTAGAGACCCAGTACTTC. The chain couples TRBV11-2 to TRBJ2-5; D uncertain. The length of the CDR3 is 12 residues. CDR1 is SGHAT, CDR2 FQNNGV, per germline.

The V gene is TRBV13, the J gene TRBJ2-5, with 7 bases that match TRBD2. The junction had 12 bases not matched to a gene; V was cut back by 9 bases and J by 5 bases. The CDR3 is 14 amino acids. Germline V lookup: CDR1 PRHDT, CDR2 FYEKMQ (reference sequence). The CDR3 nucleotides are TGTGCCAGTAGGCTCGGCGGGAGCGTTGAGACCCAGTACTTC. Protein sequence: CASRLGGSVETQYF.

The CDR3 DNA sequence: TGTGCCAGCTCCGCACGACTAGCGGACACTGAAGCTTTCTTT. It encodes CASSARLADTEAFF. The chain couples TRBV2 to TRBJ1-1; D unclear. CDR3 length: 14 residues. Germline CDR1 SNHLY, CDR2 FYNNEI. The V end lost 8 bases, the J end lost 3 bases, and 16 bases lay between the germline ends.

This clone is deemed medium-sized. The rearrangement joins TRBV7-9 to TRBJ2-2; TRBD2 agrees at 7 bases. Losses at the gene ends were 5 bases for V and 8 bases for J; bases not matched to a gene: 5. CDR1 and CDR2 (germline): SEHNR, FQNEAQ (reference sequence). The CDR3 spans 13 residues. The CDR3 DNA reads as TGTGCCAGCAGCCGTAGCGGGCCTGGGGAGCTGTTTTTT. Protein product: CASSRSGPGELFF. The complete variable domain, with remaining parts taken from reference TRBV7-9 and TRBJ2-2, reads DTGVSQNPRHKITKRGQNVTFRCDPISEHNRLYWYRQTLGQGPEFLTYFQNEAQLEKSRLLSDRFSAERPKGSFSTLEIQRTEQGDSAMYLCASSRSGPGELFFGEGSRLTVL.

This clone turned up a few times. V and J are TRBV6-4 and TRBJ2-1; the D gene is possibly TRBD1 (5 bases). The germline CDR1 and CDR2 sequences are MRHNA and SNTAGT. V lost 2 bases and J lost 8, with 13 bases in between. The CDR3 extends over 14 amino acids. The CDR3 loop reads CASSDAQGGHEQFF. CDR3 DNA sequence: TGTGCCAGCAGTGACGCCCAGGGTGGCCATGAGCAGTTCTTC.

This clone was observed a few times. This sequence joins TRBV5-1 and TRBJ2-6, with 7 positions matching TRBD2. The CDR3 consists of 16 residues. Germline loops: CDR1 SGHRS, CDR2 YFSETQ. Trimming cost V 5 bases and J 4 bases; bases outside gene matches: 9. The CDR3 bases are TGCGCCAGCAGGGGTTTGGCGGGAGCCGGGGCCAACGTCCTGACTTTC. This codes for CASRGLAGAGANVLTF.